This TCR beta chain comes out of a study of CD8+ T cells in alopecia areata. Whole-study context: Treated individuals took tofacitinib by mouth, 5 to 10 mg twice daily. Percent affected scalp area, the SALT score, rated treated patients' severity.

Study observations and caveats: Relative to mice, TCR sharing across patients was less clear, a difference possibly HLA-related.

TCR sequencing used cDNA made by reverse transcription of extracted RNA. TCRdb's copy holds only in-frame clones and misses some; the assay was immunoSEQ multiplex PCR. The table lists around 86,000 clones, around 70% of them singletons. This sample's treatment: oral pan-JAK inhibitor, 5-10 mg twice daily. On this clone: Antigen: not known.

In germline, CDR1 is SQVTM, CDR2 ANQGSEA. The CDR3 is made up of 14 amino acids. With 4 bases removed from V and 0 bases from J, the gap between germline ends came to 12 bases. This TCR came from a human donor with alopecia areata. The source material was CD8+ T cells sorted from blood, sampled at week 44, from a patient treated with tofacitinib. The chain couples TRBV29-1 to TRBJ1-1; TRBD1 might be the D (5 bases). Written as DNA, the CDR3 is TGCAGCGTTGTCCTGACGGACATGAACACTGAAGCTTTCTTT. Translation: CSVVLTDMNTEAFF.